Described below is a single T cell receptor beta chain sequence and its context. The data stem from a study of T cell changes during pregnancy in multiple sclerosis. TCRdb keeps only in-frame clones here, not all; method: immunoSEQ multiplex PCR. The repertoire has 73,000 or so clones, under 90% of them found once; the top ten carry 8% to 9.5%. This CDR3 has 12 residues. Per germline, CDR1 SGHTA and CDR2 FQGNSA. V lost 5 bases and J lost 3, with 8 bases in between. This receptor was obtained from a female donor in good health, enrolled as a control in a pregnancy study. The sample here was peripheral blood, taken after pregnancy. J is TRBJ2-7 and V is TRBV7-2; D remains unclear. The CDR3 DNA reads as TGTGCCAGCAGCCTTCGAGTCTACGAGCAGTACTTC. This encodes CASSLRVYEQYF.